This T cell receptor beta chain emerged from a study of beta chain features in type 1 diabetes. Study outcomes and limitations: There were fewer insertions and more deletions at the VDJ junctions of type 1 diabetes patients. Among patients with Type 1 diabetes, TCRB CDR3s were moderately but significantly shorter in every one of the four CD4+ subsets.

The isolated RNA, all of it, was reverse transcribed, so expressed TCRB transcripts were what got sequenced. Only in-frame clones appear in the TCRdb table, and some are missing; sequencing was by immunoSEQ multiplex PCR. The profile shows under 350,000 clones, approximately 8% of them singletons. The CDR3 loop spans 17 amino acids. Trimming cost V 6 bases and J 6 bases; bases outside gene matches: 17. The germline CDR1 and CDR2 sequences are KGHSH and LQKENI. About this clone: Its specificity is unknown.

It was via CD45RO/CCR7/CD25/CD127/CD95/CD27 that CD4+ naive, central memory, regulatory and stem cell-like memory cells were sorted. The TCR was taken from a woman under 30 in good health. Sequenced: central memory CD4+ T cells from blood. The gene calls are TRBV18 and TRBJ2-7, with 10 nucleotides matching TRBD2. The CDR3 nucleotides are TGTGCCAGCTCTCCAAACCCGGCTAGCGGGAGAATTGCCGAGCAGTACTTC. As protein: CASSPNPASGRIAEQYF.